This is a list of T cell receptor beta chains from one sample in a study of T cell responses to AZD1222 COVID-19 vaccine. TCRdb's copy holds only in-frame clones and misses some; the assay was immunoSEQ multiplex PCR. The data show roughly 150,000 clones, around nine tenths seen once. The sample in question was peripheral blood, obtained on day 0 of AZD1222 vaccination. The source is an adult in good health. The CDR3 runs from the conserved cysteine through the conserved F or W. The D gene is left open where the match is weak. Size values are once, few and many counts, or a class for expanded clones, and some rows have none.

CASSQRWTNTEAFF	TGTGCCAGCAGTCAAAGGTGGACTAACACTGAAGCTTTCTTT	.	.	TRBJ1-1	TRBV6-5
CASGKAGNEQFF	TGTGCCAGCGGAAAGGCAGGGAATGAGCAGTTCTTC	.	.	TRBJ2-1	TRBV4-2
CAISTQGMSFSGLGAFF	TGTGCCATCAGCACACAGGGGATGAGTTTTAGTGGGCTTGGAGCTTTCTTT	.	TRBD1	TRBJ1-1	TRBV10-3
CASSLVWDSGNTIYF	TGTGCCAGCAGCTTAGTGTGGGACTCTGGAAACACCATATATTTT	.	.	TRBJ1-3	TRBV11-2
CATSDSPGFPAGAFF	TGTGCCACCAGTGATTCGCCCGGGTTCCCGGCGGGAGCTTTCTTT	few	.	TRBJ1-1	TRBV24-1
CASTTGAGELFF	TGTGCCAGTACCACGGGCGCCGGGGAGCTGTTTTTT	.	.	TRBJ2-2	TRBV19
CASSLLAGALNEQFF	TGTGCCAGCAGTCTTCTAGCGGGGGCCCTCAATGAGCAGTTCTTC	.	TRBD2	TRBJ2-1	TRBV4-2
CASSPKVGSINQPQHF	TGTGCCAGCAGCCCAAAAGTGGGGTCCATAAATCAGCCCCAGCATTTT	.	.	TRBJ1-5	TRBV7-2
CASSSHHLSYEQYF	TGTGCCAGCAGCTCGCACCACCTATCCTACGAGCAGTACTTC	.	.	TRBJ2-7	TRBV5-4
CASSLLREDQPQHF	TGTGCCAGCAGTTTATTGAGGGAAGATCAGCCCCAGCATTTT	.	.	TRBJ1-5	TRBV28
CASSLEGVEGYTF	TGCGCCAGCAGCTTGGAGGGTGTTGAGGGCTACACCTTC	.	.	TRBJ1-2	TRBV5-1
CAWSSRAFGGELFF	TGTGCCTGGAGTTCCCGGGCCTTTGGGGGGGAGCTGTTTTTT	.	.	TRBJ2-2	TRBV30
CASSVGDGGSYEQYF	TGTGCCAGTAGTGTTGGGGACGGAGGCTCCTACGAGCAGTACTTC	once	.	TRBJ2-7	TRBV19
CASSFGGRTEAFF	TGTGCCAGCAGTTTCGGAGGGCGGACTGAAGCTTTCTTT	.	.	TRBJ1-1	TRBV28
CASSIDGVVDYGYTF	TGTGCCAGTAGTATAGATGGGGTCGTGGACTATGGCTACACCTTC	.	.	TRBJ1-2	TRBV19
CASSFFQLAGEYNEQFF	TGTGCCAGCAGCTTCTTTCAACTAGCGGGTGAATACAATGAGCAGTTCTTC	.	TRBD2	TRBJ2-1	TRBV7-3
CASSYGAAREQYF	TGTGCCAGCAGTTACGGGGCAGCAAGAGAGCAGTACTTC	.	.	TRBJ2-7	TRBV6-5
CASSESGFHEQYF	TGTGCCAGCAGTGAATCAGGGTTCCACGAGCAGTACTTC	.	.	TRBJ2-7	TRBV2
CASSYSLGAGDTEAFF	TGTGCCAGCAGTTACTCGTTAGGGGCTGGTGACACTGAAGCTTTCTTT	.	.	TRBJ1-1	TRBV6-5
CASRPGQASSYEQYF	TGTGCCAGCAGACCGGGACAGGCCTCCTCCTACGAGCAGTACTTC	.	TRBD1	TRBJ2-7	TRBV7-6
CAIRGDAGGYGYTF	TGTGCCATCAGGGGGGACGCAGGGGGCTATGGCTACACCTTC	.	TRBD1	TRBJ1-2	TRBV10-3
CASRERDRRNYGYTF	TGTGCCAGCAGGGAACGGGACAGGAGAAACTATGGCTACACCTTC	.	TRBD1	TRBJ1-2	TRBV7-2
CARLQGPNEQFF	TGTGCCCGACTCCAGGGGCCCAATGAGCAGTTCTTC	.	.	TRBJ2-1	TRBV28
CASSQYERGSSYNEQFF	TGCGCCAGCAGCCAGTACGAGCGGGGTAGCTCCTACAATGAGCAGTTCTTC	.	TRBD2	TRBJ2-1	TRBV4-1
CASSEGYASEAFF	TGTGCCAGCAGCGAAGGGTATGCCTCTGAAGCTTTCTTT	.	.	TRBJ1-1	TRBV9
CASSFGLAGSSYNEQFF	TGTGCCAGCTCATTTGGACTAGCGGGCAGCTCCTACAATGAGCAGTTCTTC	.	TRBD2	TRBJ2-1	TRBV18
CASNRGGQGSNQPQHF	TGTGCCAGCAACAGAGGAGGACAGGGGAGTAATCAGCCCCAGCATTTT	.	TRBD1	TRBJ1-5	TRBV13
CASSTPWDSLDGYTF	TGTGCCAGCAGCACCCCCTGGGACAGCTTAGATGGCTACACCTTC	.	TRBD1	TRBJ1-2	TRBV11-2
CASSVAIRQGDEKLFF	TGTGCCAGCAGCGTAGCAATAAGACAGGGGGATGAAAAACTGTTTTTT	.	TRBD1	TRBJ1-4	TRBV9
CASSQDSIGNEKLFF	TGCGCCAGCAGCCAAGATTCTATAGGGAATGAAAAACTGTTTTTT	.	.	TRBJ1-4	TRBV4-3
CASSQLGQPFQPQHF	TGTGCCAGCAGCCAATTGGGACAGCCCTTTCAGCCCCAGCATTTT	.	TRBD1	TRBJ1-5	TRBV4-2
CASSPGTAAENYGYTF	TGCGCCAGCAGCCCGGGGACAGCCGCTGAAAACTATGGCTACACCTTC	.	TRBD1	TRBJ1-2	TRBV4-1
CASSSAGGEKLFF	TGTGCCAGCAGCTCGGCGGGGGGGGAAAAACTGTTTTTT	.	.	TRBJ1-4	TRBV5-4
CASSQGIYYGYTF	TGTGCCAGTAGCCAGGGGATATATTATGGCTACACCTTC	.	.	TRBJ1-2	TRBV19
CATSDPPSTEAFF	TGTGCCACCAGTGATCCTCCCTCGACAGAAGCTTTCTTT	.	.	TRBJ1-1	TRBV24-1
CASSVHRGSNQPQHF	TGTGCCAGCAGCGTACACAGGGGGAGCAATCAGCCCCAGCATTTT	.	TRBD1	TRBJ1-5	TRBV5-8
CASSGGQGAQEKLFF	TGCGCCAGCAGCGGGGGACAGGGGGCGCAGGAAAAACTGTTTTTT	.	TRBD1	TRBJ1-4	TRBV5-1
CASSGALGGFQETQYF	TGTGCCAGCAGCGGAGCCCTGGGGGGGTTCCAAGAGACCCAGTACTTC	.	TRBD2	TRBJ2-5	TRBV9
CASSPSGQGSSPLHF	TGCGCCAGCAGCCCCTCGGGACAGGGATCTTCACCCCTCCACTTT	.	TRBD1	TRBJ1-6	TRBV5-1
CASSIETYNEQFF	TGTGCCAGTAGTATAGAAACTTACAATGAGCAGTTCTTC	.	.	TRBJ2-1	TRBV19
CASSHGDRANEKLFF	TGCGCCAGCAGCCATGGGGACAGGGCAAATGAAAAACTGTTTTTT	.	TRBD1	TRBJ1-4	TRBV4-1
CASSLGHTDTQYF	TGTGCCAGCAGCTTGGGCCACACAGATACGCAGTATTTT	.	.	TRBJ2-3	TRBV11-3
CASSVQETQYF	TGCGCCAGCAGCGTCCAAGAGACCCAGTACTTC	.	.	TRBJ2-5	TRBV5-1
CASNPTVGYEQYF	TGTGCCAGCAACCCGACCGTTGGATACGAGCAGTACTTC	.	.	TRBJ2-7	TRBV7-8
CASSPRQARSYEQYF	TGTGCCAGCAGCCCGAGGCAGGCCCGTTCCTACGAGCAGTACTTC	.	.	TRBJ2-7	TRBV28
CASSPDGDYGYTF	TGTGCCAGCTCACCTGACGGGGACTATGGCTACACCTTC	.	.	TRBJ1-2	TRBV18
CASSLSQDYGYTF	TGTGCCAGCAGCTTGTCACAGGACTATGGCTACACCTTC	.	.	TRBJ1-2	TRBV11-2
CASSGTGAGNQPQHF	TGTGCCAGCAGCGGCACAGGGGCCGGCAATCAGCCCCAGCATTTT	.	TRBD1	TRBJ1-5	TRBV7-8
CSVVVTNEKLFF	TGCAGCGTTGTGGTAACTAATGAAAAACTGTTTTTT	.	.	TRBJ1-4	TRBV29-1
CASSKGGTGGPRNQPQHF	TGTGCCAGCAGCAAAGGGGGGACAGGGGGGCCTCGCAATCAGCCCCAGCATTTT	.	.	TRBJ1-5	TRBV21-1
CASSPTGGGQFF	TGTGCCAGCTCACCGACGGGAGGGGGACAGTTCTTC	.	TRBD2	TRBJ2-1	TRBV18
CASSIFRRDTQYF	TGTGCCAGTAGTATCTTCCGCAGGGATACGCAGTATTTT	.	.	TRBJ2-3	TRBV19
CASSGVNANEKLFF	TGTGCCAGTAGTGGGGTGAATGCTAATGAAAAACTGTTTTTT	many	.	TRBJ1-4	TRBV19
CASSLIRDHEQYF	TGTGCCAGCAGCTTGATCAGGGACCACGAGCAGTACTTC	.	.	TRBJ2-7	TRBV5-4
CASSEASGRVEKLFF	TGTGCCAGCAGTGAAGCGTCGGGGAGGGTTGAAAAACTGTTTTTT	.	.	TRBJ1-4	TRBV6-1
CASSPPGTGAQPQHF	TGTGCCAGCAGCCCCCCAGGGACAGGGGCTCAGCCCCAGCATTTT	.	TRBD1	TRBJ1-5	TRBV7-8
CASSEQGRNTEAFF	TGTGCCAGCAGTGAGCAGGGAAGGAACACTGAAGCTTTCTTT	.	.	TRBJ1-1	TRBV6-4
CAISESSRREQFF	TGTGCCATCAGTGAGTCGTCCCGACGGGAGCAGTTCTTC	.	.	TRBJ2-1	TRBV10-3
CSVEVGLNTIYF	TGCAGCGTTGAAGTAGGGTTAAACACCATATATTTT	once	.	TRBJ1-3	TRBV29-1
CASSSPGQGGEKLFF	TGCGCCAGCAGCTCCCCGGGACAGGGAGGTGAAAAACTGTTTTTT	.	TRBD1	TRBJ1-4	TRBV5-1